Below, one T cell receptor (beta chain) is given with its context. The data were obtained in a study of T cells in localized non-small cell lung cancer. Profiling relied on immunoSEQ multiplex PCR, and the TCRdb table lists in-frame clones only, not all of them. The sample holds tens of thousands of clones, approximately 80% seen once. This specimen consisted of peripheral blood, obtained before any cancer treatment. The TCR originated in a male donor aged 60 or over with stage III squamous cell lung carcinoma.

The CDR3: CASSPLAGANTGELFF. The CDR3 coding sequence is TGTGCCAGCAGTCCCTTAGCGGGAGCGAACACCGGGGAGCTGTTTTTT. The chain is built from TRBV27 and TRBJ2-2, with 9 bases aligning to TRBD2. The germline V gene has CDR1 MNHEY and CDR2 SMNVEV (reference sequence). This CDR3 contains 16 residues. V was pared by 5 bases and J by 0 bases, with 4 bases of the junction left unmatched.